These 15 T cell receptor beta chains were sequenced from one sample in a study of T cell clones after liver transplantation (dated by TCRdb to between 2017 and 2020). The library relied on the immunoSEQ multiplex PCR assay. TCRdb stores this immuneACCESS table with in-frame sequences only. Part of the clones is absent; in the studies checked, under half of the shortfall reflects unresolved V genes, and no reason is known for the rest. This sample is represented by more than 100,000 clones; around 80% of them were singletons. The leading ten clones occupy approximately 2.9% of the sample. The source material was CD4+ T cells from blood, sampled approximately 50 months after liver transplant. The receptors here all came from a human patient who received a liver transplant. Some T cells seen after a transplant may have their origin in the graft donor.

The chain couples TRBV2 to TRBJ2-2, with TRBD2 as a possible D gene (6 bases). V gave up 6 bases and J gave up 4 bases, with 15 bases separating them. The CDR3 covers 15 residues. The germline V gene encodes CDR1 SNHLY and CDR2 FYNNEI. The CDR3 region has the DNA TGTGCCAGCAGACTAGCTTCCCAAGCCACCGGGGAGCTGTTTTTT. Its protein is CASRLASQATGELFF.

V and J are TRBV6-1 and TRBJ1-3; D not certain. The CDR3 is made up of 15 amino acids. Germline V gene sequence: CDR1 MNHNS, CDR2 SASEGT. V dropped 6 bases and J dropped 0 bases, with 12 bases sitting between them. The CDR3 loop reads CASRSGLHSGNTIYF. The CDR3 DNA reads as TGTGCCAGCAGGAGTGGACTGCACTCTGGAAACACCATATATTTT.

This clone was detected a few times. The chain carries TRBV5-8 and TRBJ2-6; D is ambiguous. CDR1 is SGHTS, CDR2 YDEGEE, per germline. V was trimmed by 0 bases and J by 0 bases, leaving 7 bases between them. This CDR3 is 16 amino acids long. In DNA form, the CDR3 reads TGTGCCAGCAGCTTGGGCCATCGCTCTGGGGCCAACGTCCTGACTTTC. Its translation is CASSLGHRSGANVLTF.

V usage is TRBV5-1 and J usage is TRBJ2-1, with 11 positions matching TRBD2. From germline, CDR1 is SGHRS and CDR2 YFSETQ. V trimming: 4 bases; J trimming: 7 bases; junction bases outside the gene matches: 7. The CDR3 totals 15 residues. The CDR3 reads CASSVTSGSSNEQFF. In nucleotides, the CDR3 is TGCGCCAGCAGCGTAACTAGCGGGAGTTCTAATGAGCAGTTCTTC.

The chain employs TRBV4-1 and TRBJ2-7, with 10 positions matching TRBD2. In germline, CDR1 is MGHRA, CDR2 YSYEKL. CDR3 size: 16 residues. V gave up 1 base and J gave up 0 bases; unmatched junction bases: 3. CDR3 bases: TGCGCCAGCAGCCAAGGGAGGACTAGCGGCTCCTACGAGCAGTACTTC. This translates into CASSQGRTSGSYEQYF.

The chain's CDR3 is CASSEEGGLGGTEAFF. The CDR3 nucleotides are TGTGCCAGCAGTGAAGAGGGCGGCCTAGGAGGCACTGAAGCTTTCTTT. The chain has TRBV6-1 and TRBJ1-1; no firm D call. The germline V and J ends were trimmed by 1 base and 4 bases, with 16 bases remaining between them. This CDR3 is 16 amino acids long. CDR1 is MNHNS, CDR2 SASEGT, per germline.

The rearrangement links TRBV11-1 to TRBJ2-1; D is undetermined. V gave up 3 bases and J gave up 7 bases, with 19 bases separating them. The germline gives CDR1 SGHAT, CDR2 FQDESV (reference sequence). The CDR3 spans 16 residues. The CDR3 spells CASSFGVDILVNEQFF. The CDR3 region has the DNA TGTGCCAGCAGCTTTGGGGTAGATATCTTGGTGAATGAGCAGTTCTTC.

The chain couples TRBV18 to TRBJ2-3; D remains ambiguous. The CDR3 contains 14 residues. V lost 0 bases, J lost 10 bases, and 14 bases lay in between. Germline loops: CDR1 KGHSH, CDR2 LQKENI. The CDR3 bases are TGTGCCAGCTCACCACCGGCCCTAGTAGGATCGCAGTATTTT. Residues: CASSPPALVGSQYF.

The V and J genes are TRBV5-1 and TRBJ1-2; tentatively, D is TRBD1 (5 bases). This CDR3 has 14 amino acids. V was trimmed by 0 bases and J by 0 bases, leaving 6 bases between them. Germline CDR1 is SGHRS and CDR2 is YFSETQ. CDR3 sequence reads: CASSLVGANYGYTF. The CDR3 coding sequence is TGCGCCAGCAGCTTGGTGGGGGCTAACTATGGCTACACCTTC. The whole variable domain, filled in from reference TRBV5-1 and TRBJ1-2, reads KAGVTQTPRYLIKTRGQQVTLSCSPISGHRSVSWYQQTPGQGLQFLFEYFSETQRNKGNFPGRFSGRQFSNSRSEMNVSTLELGDSALYLCASSLVGANYGYTFGSGTRLTVV.

The rearrangement uses TRBV11-1 and TRBJ1-1, with D unresolved. Germline V gene sequence: CDR1 SGHAT, CDR2 FQDESV (reference sequence). Deletions cut 6 bases from V and 2 bases from J, with 7 bases between. The length of the CDR3 is 12 residues. The CDR3 loop is CASRGTNTEAFF. The CDR3, as DNA: TGTGCCAGCAGAGGAACTAACACTGAAGCTTTCTTT.

The genes are TRBV6-6 and TRBJ2-5, with D perhaps matching TRBD1 (5 bases). The CDR3 runs 14 residues. Germline V gene data show CDR1 as MNHNY and CDR2 as SVGAGI (reference sequence). V gave up 2 bases and J gave up 1 base, with 8 bases separating them. CDR3 protein: CASSYSRVQETQYF. DNA for the CDR3: TGTGCCAGCAGTTACAGCAGGGTCCAAGAGACCCAGTACTTC.

This clone was seen a handful of times. The chain's CDR3 is CASSPSQGIGETQYF. CDR3 in DNA: TGTGCCAGCAGTCCCAGCCAGGGTATTGGGGAGACCCAGTACTTC. J is TRBJ2-5 and V is TRBV6-5; weak D call: TRBD1 (5 bases). Trimming pared 5 bases from V and 5 bases from J, leaving 18 bases between. The germline gives CDR1 MNHEY, CDR2 SVGAGI. This CDR3 is built from 15 residues.

The rearrangement links TRBV27 to TRBJ1-6, with TRBD1 identical over 7 bases. Germline CDR1 and CDR2: MNHEY and SMNVEV (reference sequence). V lost 6 bases, J lost 6 bases, and 8 bases stayed unmatched. The CDR3 runs 15 residues. In DNA form, the CDR3 reads TGTGCCAGCAGGCGCCGACAGGGTGGTAATTCACCCCTCCACTTT. Amino acids: CASRRRQGGNSPLHF.

The rearrangement uses TRBV19 and TRBJ1-4; possible D gene TRBD1, 6 bases. Trimming removed 6 bases from V and 4 bases from J, with 18 bases in between. The CDR3 sequence is 16 residues long. The germline V gene encodes CDR1 LNHDA and CDR2 SQIVND (reference sequence). The CDR3 protein is CASSLSRGLGNEKLFF. The CDR3, as DNA: TGTGCCAGTAGCCTGTCGCGGGGGCTGGGTAATGAAAAACTGTTTTTT.

The chain carries TRBV29-1 and TRBJ2-1, with TRBD2 matching over 9 bases. The CDR3 contains 16 residues. The germline CDR1 and CDR2 sequences are SQVTM and ANQGSEA. After removal of 5 bases from V and 0 bases from J, the junction contained 8 bases not matched to a gene. CDR3 nucleotide sequence: TGCAGCGTTCGAGGGCTAGCGGGGAGCTCCTACAATGAGCAGTTCTTC. Its translation: CSVRGLAGSSYNEQFF.